This TCR beta chain stems from a study of cytomegalovirus exposure and HLA in healthy donors. Study-wide background: The 120 validation repertoires, a later analysis reported, used the same platform as the 666 first-cohort repertoires. Study-wide points: It was fewer than 200 TCR beta chains that were listed as cytomegalovirus-associated. The classifier reportedly diagnosed cytomegalovirus status with high specificity and sensitivity.

Germline V CDR1 and CDR2: SGHTA, FQGNSA. Deletions cut 5 bases from V and 7 bases from J, with 17 bases between. The CDR3 length is 14 residues. Data came from immunoSEQ multiplex PCR; TCRdb stores just in-frame clones and leaves some out. The data hold under 200,000 clones, with approximately 96% observed a single time. On this clone: Its antigen is still unknown.

The sequence was collected from a woman aged 18-29 years in good health and CMV-seronegative. The chain joins TRBV7-2 to TRBJ1-1; a weak D match, TRBD1 (6 bases). The sample was PBMCs. The CDR3 reads CASSPREGHLEAFF. In DNA form, the CDR3 reads TGTGCCAGCAGCCCGAGAGAGGGACACCTTGAAGCTTTCTTT.